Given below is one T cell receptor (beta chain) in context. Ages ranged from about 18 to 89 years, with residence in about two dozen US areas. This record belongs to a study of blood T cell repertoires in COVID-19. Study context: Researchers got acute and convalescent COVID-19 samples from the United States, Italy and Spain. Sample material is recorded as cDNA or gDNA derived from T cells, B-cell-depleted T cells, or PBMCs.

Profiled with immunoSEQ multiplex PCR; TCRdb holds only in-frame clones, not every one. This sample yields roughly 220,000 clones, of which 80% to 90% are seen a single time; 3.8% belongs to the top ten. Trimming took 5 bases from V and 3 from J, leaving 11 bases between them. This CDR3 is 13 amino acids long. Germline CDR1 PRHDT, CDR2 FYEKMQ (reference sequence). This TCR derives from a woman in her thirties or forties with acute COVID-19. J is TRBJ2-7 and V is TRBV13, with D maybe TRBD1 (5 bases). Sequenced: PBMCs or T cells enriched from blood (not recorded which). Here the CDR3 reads CASSLRADYEQYF. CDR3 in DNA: TGTGCCAGCAGCCTCAGGGCTGACTACGAGCAGTACTTC.